The clone carrying this T cell receptor (beta chain) was counted between two and nine times. No antigen is known for it. Trimming took 8 bases from V and 3 from J, leaving 13 bases between them. The CDR3 covers 13 residues. This sample was included in a study of T cell repertoires in cytomegalovirus infection. For the study at large: Carrying CMV and the relevant HLA type showed in public TCR beta signatures.

Each CDR3 protein gets one entry after TCRdb re-called the reads with MiXCR. The sample lists under 800,000 distinct CDR3 sequences, approximately 25% occurring once. Notes on the study in general: Identification of carriers of CMV plus the relevant HLA was achieved through cumulative public TCR beta family frequency. Dominating the ex vivo response were HLA-C-restricted CMV-specific TCR beta clonotypes.

This receptor was obtained from a human donor in good health (CMV status not recorded). Some clones in this sample may be carry-over from other donors' samples. This chain links TRBV12-3 or TRBV12-4 with TRBJ1-2; D is unresolved. The sample consisted of CD8+ T cells from PBMCs. The CDR3 region is CASSLGWDYGYTF. In nucleotides, the CDR3 is TGTGCCAGCTCTCTGGGGTGGGACTATGGCTACACCTTC.